The clone carrying this T cell receptor (beta chain) was seen once. These data are taken from a study of blood T cell repertoires in COVID-19. The cohort comprised adults aged roughly 18 to 90 years residing in 24 US areas. Participants were placed into cohorts based on the clinical history they reported. Recovered status applied to Cohort 3 donors who had two consecutive negative PCRs. It also applied to those with clearance or with symptom resolution. The CDR3 loop spans 12 amino acids. V was cut by 6 bases and J by 3 bases, with 8 bases left in between. Germline lookup yields CDR1 MNHEY and CDR2 SMNVEV (reference sequence). The authors' processing: The authors estimated nucleated cell counts from reference gene primer amplification. Clones were sequenced by immunoSEQ multiplex PCR, and TCRdb holds only the in-frame ones, with some missing. V and J calls plus clone size are reproduced from that table; the DNA served to infer D and trimming. The sample yields 400,000 to 450,000 clones, 75% to 90% seen once.

Sequenced sample: PBMCs or T cells enriched from blood (not recorded which). The chain combines TRBV27 with TRBJ1-1; D possibly corresponds to TRBD1 (6 bases). The sequence was obtained from a man aged 25 to 45 who had recovered from COVID-19. The CDR3 region has the DNA TGTGCCAGCAGACAGGGCTACACTGAAGCTTTCTTT. Its protein is CASRQGYTEAFF.